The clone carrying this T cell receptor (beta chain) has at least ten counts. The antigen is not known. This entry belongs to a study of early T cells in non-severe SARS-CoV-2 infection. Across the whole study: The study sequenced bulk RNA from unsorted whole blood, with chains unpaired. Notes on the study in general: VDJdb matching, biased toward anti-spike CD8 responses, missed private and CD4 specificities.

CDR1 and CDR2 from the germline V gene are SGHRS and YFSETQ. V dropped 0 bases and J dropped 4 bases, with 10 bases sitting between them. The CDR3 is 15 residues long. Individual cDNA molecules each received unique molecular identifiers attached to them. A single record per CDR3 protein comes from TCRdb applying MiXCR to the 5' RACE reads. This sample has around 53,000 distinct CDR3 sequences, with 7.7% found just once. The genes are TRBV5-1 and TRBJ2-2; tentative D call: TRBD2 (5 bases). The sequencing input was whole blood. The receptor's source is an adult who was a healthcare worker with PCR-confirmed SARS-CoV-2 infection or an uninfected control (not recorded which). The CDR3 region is CASSLAGEITGELFF. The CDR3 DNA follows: TGCGCCAGCAGCTTGGCTGGGGAGATCACCGGGGAGCTGTTTTTT.